The 14 T cell receptor beta chains below come from one sample, sequenced in a study of beta chain features in type 1 diabetes (dated by TCRdb to 2017 to 2018). Receptor libraries were prepared by the immunoSEQ multiplex PCR assay. All of the isolated RNA was reverse transcribed with the High Capacity cDNA Reverse Transcription Kit, so expressed TCRB transcripts were sequenced. As stored in TCRdb, this immuneACCESS dataset retains in-frame rearrangements with V and J assigned. A fraction of the clones does not appear; measured against another copy, unresolved V genes explain less than half of the discrepancy, and the remainder lacks a known reason. In this sample the table shows under 900,000 clones, 15% to 20% of which occur a single time. The ten largest make up roughly 0.025% of the sample. Sequenced sample: naive CD4+ T cells from blood. Sample cell subset or site, as interpreted from the label and publication: true naive CD4+ T cells. The receptors were gathered from a woman younger than 30 in good health.

This clone was detected only a few times. The chain uses TRBV27 and TRBJ2-4; tentative D call: TRBD1 (6 bases). V was shortened by 7 bases and J by 7 bases, with 11 bases between the two germline ends. From germline, CDR1 is MNHEY and CDR2 SMNVEV (reference sequence). The CDR3 is 12 amino acids. The CDR3 DNA reads TGTGCCAGCAATGGGACATTGAACATTCAGTACTTC. Residues: CASNGTLNIQYF.

The V gene is TRBV10-3, the J gene TRBJ2-5, with D tentatively TRBD1 (7 bases). Germline loops: CDR1 ENHRY, CDR2 SYGVKD. The CDR3 contains 14 residues. V shed 4 bases and J shed 1 base, with 10 bases lying between them. CDR3 in amino acids: CAISAGGIQETQYF. The CDR3 DNA reads TGTGCCATCAGTGCAGGGGGGATCCAAGAGACCCAGTACTTC.

This clone turned up a few times. This chain uses TRBV2 with TRBJ1-5; D unresolved. There are 14 residues in the CDR3. The V gene's germline CDR1 is SNHLY and CDR2 FYNNEI. Trimming took off 5 bases at V and 1 base at J, with 9 bases between the two ends. The CDR3 spells CASSNGRSNQPQHF. CDR3 nucleotides: TGTGCCAGCAGTAATGGGAGAAGCAATCAGCCCCAGCATTTT.

The V gene is TRBV29-1, the J gene TRBJ2-1; D gene uncertain. The CDR3 spans 14 residues. From germline, CDR1 is SQVTM and CDR2 ANQGSEA. Between the trimmed V and J ends, which lost 5 bases and 0 bases, there was a span of 11 bases. CDR3 in amino acids: CSVSQESSYNEQFF. The CDR3 region has the DNA TGCAGCGTTTCTCAAGAGAGCTCCTACAATGAGCAGTTCTTC.

V gene TRBV11-2 combines with J gene TRBJ2-7, with D perhaps TRBD1 or TRBD2 (7 bases each). The CDR3 runs to 14 residues. Germline assignment: CDR1 SGHAT and CDR2 FQNNGV. V lost 5 bases and J 5 bases, leaving 16 bases between the germline ends. The chain's CDR3 is CASSSGLGGHEQYF. CDR3 nucleotides: TGTGCCAGCAGCAGCGGACTAGGGGGCCACGAGCAGTACTTC.

This clone has only a few counts. The chain links TRBV7-2 to TRBJ2-5, with TRBD2 as a possible D gene (6 bases). This CDR3 has 15 amino acids. Germline assignment: CDR1 SGHTA and CDR2 FQGNSA. The V and J ends lost 5 bases and 0 bases respectively, with 13 bases between them. This CDR3 reads CASSQTSGYQETQYF. For the CDR3, the DNA is TGTGCCAGCAGCCAGACTAGTGGTTACCAAGAGACCCAGTACTTC.

The table lists this clone with a few counts. V is TRBV15 and J is TRBJ2-5, with D possibly TRBD2 on 5 matching bases. V was trimmed by 0 bases and J by 2 bases, leaving 13 bases between them. CDR3 length: 16 residues. Looked up from germline, CDR1 is LNHNV and CDR2 is YYDKDF (reference sequence). The CDR3, as DNA: TGTGCCACCAGCAGAGATCTCGGTCGGGAACAAGAGACCCAGTACTTC. This encodes CATSRDLGREQETQYF.

J is TRBJ1-2 and V is TRBV28; the D is unclear. The CDR3 consists of 13 residues. CDR1 and CDR2 (germline): MDHEN, SYDVKM. Trimming took 5 bases from V and 2 from J, leaving 9 bases between them. CDR3 nucleotides: TGTGCCAGCAGTCCCCCAGTAAACTATGGCTACACCTTC. Its protein is CASSPPVNYGYTF.

This clone was counted a few times. V gene TRBV15 combines with J gene TRBJ2-7, with a possible D match to TRBD2 (7 bases). The V end was cut by 4 bases, the J end by 3 bases, with 19 bases between. From germline, CDR1 is LNHNV and CDR2 YYDKDF (reference sequence). The CDR3 is 16 residues long. CDR3 sequence reads: CATSKASGQIHYEQYF. In DNA, the CDR3 is TGTGCCACCAGCAAAGCTAGCGGACAGATTCACTACGAGCAGTACTTC.

The DNA of the CDR3 is TGTGCCAGTACTCCGGGACACGGCCAAGAGACCCAGTACTTC. As protein: CASTPGHGQETQYF. The J gene is TRBJ2-5, the V gene TRBV7-2; possible D gene TRBD1, 6 bases. The CDR3 runs 14 residues. In germline, CDR1 is SGHTA, CDR2 FQGNSA. V lost 9 bases and J lost 1, with 15 bases in between. Looking up the rest from reference TRBV7-2 and TRBJ2-5 gives the full variable domain: GAGVSQSPSNKVTEKGKDVELRCDPISGHTALYWYRQSLGQGLEFLIYFQGNSAPDKSGLPSDRFSAERTGGSVSTLTIQRTQQEDSAVYLCASTPGHGQETQYFGPGTRLLVL.

This clone was counted between two and nine times. This chain links TRBV15 with TRBJ2-7; 8 bases match TRBD1. The CDR3 has 17 residues. V shed 0 bases and J 2 bases; nucleotides not matched to a gene: 9. CDR1 is LNHNV, CDR2 YYDKDF, per germline (reference sequence). CDR3 DNA sequence: TGTGCCACCAGCAGAGATAGGCGAAGACAGGGGACCTACGAGCAGTACTTC. Its translation is CATSRDRRRQGTYEQYF.

This clone has only a few counts. The V call is TRBV7-9, the J call TRBJ1-6; D is ambiguous. This CDR3 is built from 14 residues. Germline V gene sequence: CDR1 SEHNR, CDR2 FQNEAQ (reference sequence). With 2 bases removed from V and 11 bases from J, the gap between germline ends came to 13 bases. CDR3 region: CASSLQGNTTPLHF. The CDR3, as DNA: TGTGCCAGCAGCTTACAAGGGAATACGACACCCCTCCACTTT.

This clone was detected only a few times. CDR3 in amino acids: CASSLEIGTDTQYF. The CDR3, as DNA: TGCGCCAGCAGCTTGGAAATAGGCACAGATACGCAGTATTTT. The chain carries TRBV5-1 and TRBJ2-3; D ambiguous. Per the germline V gene, CDR1 is SGHRS and CDR2 is YFSETQ. V was clipped by 0 bases and J by 1 base, with 6 bases between them. The CDR3 sequence is 14 residues long.

The rearrangement links TRBV14 to TRBJ2-5; 8 bases map to TRBD2. This CDR3 has 12 residues. V trimming: 6 bases; J trimming: 4 bases; junction bases outside the gene matches: 1. CDR1 and CDR2 (germline): SGHDN, FVKESK. The CDR3 loop is CASSRGGETQYF. In DNA, the CDR3 is TGTGCCAGCAGTCGGGGGGGAGAGACCCAGTACTTC.